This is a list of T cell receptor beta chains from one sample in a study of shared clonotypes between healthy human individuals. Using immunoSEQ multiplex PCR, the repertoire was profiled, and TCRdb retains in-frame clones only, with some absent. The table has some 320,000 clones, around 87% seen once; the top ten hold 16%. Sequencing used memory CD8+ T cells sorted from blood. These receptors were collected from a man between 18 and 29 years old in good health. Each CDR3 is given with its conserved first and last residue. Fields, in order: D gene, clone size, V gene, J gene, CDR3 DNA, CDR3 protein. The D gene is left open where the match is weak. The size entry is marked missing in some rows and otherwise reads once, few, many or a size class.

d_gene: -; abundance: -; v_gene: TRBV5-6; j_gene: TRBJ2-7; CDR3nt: TGTGCCAGCAGCTTGTTTCCGTCTTACGAGCAGTACTTC; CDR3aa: CASSLFPSYEQYF
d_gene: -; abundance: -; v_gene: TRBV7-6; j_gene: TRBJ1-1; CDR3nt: TGTGCCAGCAGCTTAGCCCGGGACTTGATGACTGAAGCTTTCTTT; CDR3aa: CASSLARDLMTEAFF
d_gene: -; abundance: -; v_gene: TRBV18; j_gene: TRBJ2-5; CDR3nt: TGTGCCAGCTCGTACTCGGGGGATACCCAGTACTTC; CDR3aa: CASSYSGDTQYF
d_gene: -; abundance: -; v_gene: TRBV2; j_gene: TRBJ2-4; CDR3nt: TGTGCCAGCATTGGGCCTACCAAAAACATTCAGTACTTC; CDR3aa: CASIGPTKNIQYF
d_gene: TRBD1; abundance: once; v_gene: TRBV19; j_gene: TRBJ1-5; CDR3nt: TGTGCCAGTAGTCAAGGACAGGGGGCAGGGCAGCCCCAGCATTTT; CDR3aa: CASSQGQGAGQPQHF
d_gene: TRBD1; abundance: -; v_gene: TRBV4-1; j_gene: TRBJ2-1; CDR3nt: TGCGCCAGCAGCCAAGAGGATCGGCAGGGGGCCGATGAGCAGTTCTTC; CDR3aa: CASSQEDRQGADEQFF
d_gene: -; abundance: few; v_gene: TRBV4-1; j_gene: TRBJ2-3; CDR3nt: TGCGCCAGCAGCCAAGGGACCTCCTTCACAGATACGCAGTATTTT; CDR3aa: CASSQGTSFTDTQYF
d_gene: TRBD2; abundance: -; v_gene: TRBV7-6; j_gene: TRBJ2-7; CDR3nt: TGTGCCAGCAGCTTAGAGGGACTAGCGGGAGAAAACGGCCACGAGCAGTACTTC; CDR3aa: CASSLEGLAGENGHEQYF
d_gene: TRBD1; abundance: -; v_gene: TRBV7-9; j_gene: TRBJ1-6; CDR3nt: TGTGCCAGCAGCTTCATAGGGGACAGAAATTCACCCCTCCACTTT; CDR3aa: CASSFIGDRNSPLHF
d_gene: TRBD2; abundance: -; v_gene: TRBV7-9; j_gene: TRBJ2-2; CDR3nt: TGTGCCAGCAGCCCGAGGAAAGGGACTAGCGGGAACACCGGGGAGCTGTTTTTT; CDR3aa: CASSPRKGTSGNTGELFF
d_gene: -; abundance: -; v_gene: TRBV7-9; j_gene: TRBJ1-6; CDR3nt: TGTGCCAGCAGCTTAGCGGACTACGGGAGCTATAATTCACCCCTCCACTTT; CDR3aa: CASSLADYGSYNSPLHF
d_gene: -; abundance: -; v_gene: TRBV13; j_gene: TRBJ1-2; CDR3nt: TGTGCCAGCAGCCCAAGGGCAGGGGAAGGCTACACCTTC; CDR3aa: CASSPRAGEGYTF
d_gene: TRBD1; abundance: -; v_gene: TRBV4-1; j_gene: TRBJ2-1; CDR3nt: TGCGCCAGCAGCCCGGACAGGAACTACAATGAGCAGTTCTTC; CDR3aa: CASSPDRNYNEQFF
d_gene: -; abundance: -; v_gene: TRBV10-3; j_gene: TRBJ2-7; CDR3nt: TGTGCCATCAGCAGGGACTGGGGCCCCTACGAGCAGTACTTC; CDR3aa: CAISRDWGPYEQYF
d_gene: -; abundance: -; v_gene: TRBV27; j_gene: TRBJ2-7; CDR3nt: TGTGCCAGCAGCTTAGCGGCCGCCTACGAGCAGTACTTC; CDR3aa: CASSLAAAYEQYF
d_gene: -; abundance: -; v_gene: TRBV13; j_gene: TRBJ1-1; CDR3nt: TGTGCCAGCAGCCTTTCGTTTGGATCCCCCCCTGAAGCTTTCTTT; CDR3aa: CASSLSFGSPPEAFF
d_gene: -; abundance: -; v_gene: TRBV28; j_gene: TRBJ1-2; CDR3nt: TGTGCCAGCGTAGCGGGTGGGGCGAACTATGGCTACACCTTC; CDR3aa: CASVAGGANYGYTF
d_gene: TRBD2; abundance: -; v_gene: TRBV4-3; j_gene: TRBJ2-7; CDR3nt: TGCGCCAGCAGCCAGGGGATAGCGGGCCGCTACGAGCAGTACTTC; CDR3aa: CASSQGIAGRYEQYF
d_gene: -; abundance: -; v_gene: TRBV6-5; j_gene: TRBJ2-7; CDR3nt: TGTGCCAGCAGTTACGGCTTAGAGGCCTACGAGCAGTACTTC; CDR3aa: CASSYGLEAYEQYF
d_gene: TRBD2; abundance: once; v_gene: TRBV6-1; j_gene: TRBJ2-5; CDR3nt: TGTGCCAGCAGCGAACCTAGCGGGGGGGCCGGGGAGACCCAGTACTTC; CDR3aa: CASSEPSGGAGETQYF
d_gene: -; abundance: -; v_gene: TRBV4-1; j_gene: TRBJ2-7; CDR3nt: TGCGCCAGCAGCCTCCCGAGCTCCTACGAGCAGTACTTC; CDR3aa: CASSLPSSYEQYF
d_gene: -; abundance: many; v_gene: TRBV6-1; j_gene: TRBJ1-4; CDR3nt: TGTGCCAGCACTTCCAATGAAAAACTGTTTTTT; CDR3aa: CASTSNEKLFF
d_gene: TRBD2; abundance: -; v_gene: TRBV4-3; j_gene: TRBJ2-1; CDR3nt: TGCGCCAGCTCATACGACGCGACTAGCGGGAATGAGCAGTTCTTC; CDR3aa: CASSYDATSGNEQFF
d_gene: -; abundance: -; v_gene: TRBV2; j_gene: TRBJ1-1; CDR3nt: TGTGCCAGCAGTTTACGGAGTGGGATATACACTGAAGCTTTCTTT; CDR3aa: CASSLRSGIYTEAFF
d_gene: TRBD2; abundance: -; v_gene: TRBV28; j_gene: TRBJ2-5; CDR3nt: TGTGCCAGCAGTTTAAGGAAGGTTTCTAGCGGGGGTTTCCAAGAGACCCAGTACTTC; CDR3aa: CASSLRKVSSGGFQETQYF
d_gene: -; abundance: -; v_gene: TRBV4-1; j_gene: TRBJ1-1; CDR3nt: TGCGCCAGCAGCCAAGGGACGGATTGGGGTATGGCTTTCTTT; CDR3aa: CASSQGTDWGMAFF
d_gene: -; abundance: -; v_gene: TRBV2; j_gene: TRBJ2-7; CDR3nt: TGTGCCAGCAGTAATCCGGGATCCTTCTACGAGCAGTACTTC; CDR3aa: CASSNPGSFYEQYF